The 27 T cell receptor beta chains below come from one sample, sequenced in a study of neoadjuvant anti-PD-1 for oral cavity cancer. Time point of the sample: after neoadjuvant nivolumab, at surgical resection. Libraries were prepared by immunoSEQ multiplex PCR; TCRdb keeps only in-frame clonotypes and omits some of them. The sample records some 61,000 clones, roughly 81% being singletons. The material was PBMCs, obtained after nivolumab (anti-PD-1) treatment. The source is a person aged 35-79 years with oral cavity squamous cell carcinoma.

Remarks on this clone: This CDR3 is also generated by other DNA sequences in the sample. The V and J genes are TRBV5-1 and TRBJ2-3; D gene ambiguous. The V end was cut by 0 bases, the J end by 0 bases, with 8 bases between. This CDR3 is 15 amino acids long. Germline V CDR1 and CDR2: SGHRS, YFSETQ. CDR3 in amino acids: CASSLVGSSTDTQYF. Here the CDR3 DNA reads TGCGCCAGCAGCTTGGTCGGATCTAGCACAGATACGCAGTATTTT.

In its sample, this clone was seen a few times. This sequence joins TRBV28 and TRBJ1-2, with a possible D match to TRBD1 (5 bases). This CDR3 spans 15 amino acids. The V and J ends lost 3 bases and 7 bases respectively, with 18 bases between them. Germline V gives CDR1 MDHEN, CDR2 SYDVKM. This chain's CDR3 is CASSFFDGALGGYTF. The CDR3, as DNA: TGTGCCAGCAGTTTTTTCGACGGGGCTCTTGGTGGCTACACCTTC.

Points on this clone: The junction shows a germline mismatch at one end, possibly a read error. The chain joins TRBV28 to TRBJ2-7; a weak D match, TRBD2 (6 bases). There are 12 residues in the CDR3. Germline CDR1 reads MDHEN; CDR2 reads SYDVKM. DNA of the CDR3: TGTGCCAGCAGAGAGACGTGGGGGACTCTGGAATTC. It specifies CASRETWGTLEF. The whole variable domain, remainder taken from reference TRBV28 and TRBJ2-7, is DVKVTQSSRYLVKRTGEKVFLECVQDMDHENMFWYRQDPGLGLRLIYFSYDVKMKEKGDIPEGYSVSREKKERFSLILESASTNQTSMYLCASRETWGTLEFGPGTRLTVT.

CDR3 DNA sequence: TGTGCCAGCATTCGGACGGGAAACACTGAAGCTTTCTTT. Amino acid sequence: CASIRTGNTEAFF. The rearrangement uses TRBV6-1 and TRBJ1-1; D ambiguous. V shed 7 bases and J shed 2 bases, with 11 bases lying between them. The CDR3 is 13 amino acids. Germline values: CDR1 MNHNS, CDR2 SASEGT.

The chain has TRBV2 and TRBJ2-4; tentatively, D is TRBD1 (6 bases). The germline V gene encodes CDR1 SNHLY and CDR2 FYNNEI. V lost 4 bases and J 6 bases, leaving 16 bases between the germline ends. The CDR3 is 15 residues long. The CDR3 reads CASSGVAGDTNIQYF. The DNA of the CDR3 is TGTGCCAGCAGTGGGGTGGCAGGGGACACAAACATTCAGTACTTC.

This chain joins TRBV18 and TRBJ2-7; D call uncertain. This CDR3 region has 14 residues. Looked up from germline, CDR1 is KGHSH and CDR2 is LQKENI. Trimming stripped 3 bases from V and 0 bases from J, with 9 bases between. The CDR3 nucleotides read TGTGCCAGCTCACCGTCCACAACCTCCTACGAGCAGTACTTC. Encoded protein: CASSPSTTSYEQYF. Full variable domain (remainder filled in from reference TRBV18 and TRBJ2-7): NAGVMQNPRHLVRRRGQEARLRCSPMKGHSHVYWYRQLPEEGLKFMVYLQKENIIDESGMPKERFSAEFPKEGPSILRIQQVVRGDSAAYFCASSPSTTSYEQYFGPGTRLTVT.

V gene TRBV2 combines with J gene TRBJ1-1; 8 bases match TRBD1. The V segment lost 6 bases and the J segment 6 bases; nucleotides outside the gene matches: 6. Germline V gene lookup returns CDR1 SNHLY and CDR2 FYNNEI. This CDR3 is built from 13 residues. The CDR3 here is CASSVQGGAEAFF. DNA for the CDR3: TGTGCCAGCAGCGTACAGGGGGGAGCTGAAGCTTTCTTT.

This sequence joins TRBV18 and TRBJ2-4; the match to TRBD1 covers 7 bases. Per the germline V gene, CDR1 is KGHSH and CDR2 is LQKENI. The trim removed 2 bases at V and 1 base at J, leaving 2 bases unmatched. The CDR3 consists of 15 residues. CDR3 bases: TGTGCCAGCTCACCAGAGGGACAGGCCAAAAACATTCAGTACTTC. Its protein is CASSPEGQAKNIQYF.

The chain employs TRBV7-9 and TRBJ2-7; 7 nucleotides align to TRBD2. In germline, CDR1 is SEHNR, CDR2 FQNEAQ (reference sequence). The CDR3 has 12 amino acids. V lost 5 bases to trimming and J lost 9 bases; unmatched junction nucleotides: 7. The CDR3 coding sequence is TGTGCCAGCAGCCAAGCTAGCGGCGGGCAGTACTTC. Amino acids: CASSQASGGQYF.

The CDR3 DNA sequence: TGCGCCAGCACGGCCACCGGCGGCGAGCAGTACTTC. Translation: CASTATGGEQYF. The genes are TRBV10-1 and TRBJ2-7; no clear D. V was cut by 7 bases and J by 6 bases, with 13 bases left in between. Looked up from germline, CDR1 is WNHNN and CDR2 is SYGVQD (reference sequence). This CDR3 is built from 12 residues.

In this sample, this clone turned up once. The chain links TRBV20-1 to TRBJ2-1, with 7 bases matching TRBD2. This CDR3 is built from 11 residues. With 5 bases clipped from V and 10 bases from J, the junction kept 5 bases outside the gene matches. Germline loops: CDR1 DFQATT, CDR2 SNEGSKA (reference sequence). In nucleotides, the CDR3 is TGCAGTGCTCATCAGCGGGACGAGCAGTTCTTC. This gives the protein CSAHQRDEQFF.

V usage is TRBV4-1 and J usage is TRBJ2-5; D may correspond to TRBD1 or TRBD2 (6 bases each). This CDR3 is built from 16 residues. The V end lost 2 bases, the J end lost 2 bases, and 15 bases lay between the germline ends. CDR1 and CDR2 (germline): MGHRA, YSYEKL. As DNA, the CDR3 is TGCGCCAGCAGCCAATTCTCACTAGGGGGGCAAGAGACCCAGTACTTC. Its translation is CASSQFSLGGQETQYF.

The chain carries TRBV25-1 and TRBJ2-3; D unclear. The germline CDR1 and CDR2 sequences are MGHDK and SYGVNS. With 1 base removed from V and 0 bases from J, the gap between germline ends came to 8 bases. This CDR3 is 15 amino acids long. The CDR3 nucleotides read TGTGCCAGCAGTGAATTCGCCCTGAGCACAGATACGCAGTATTTT. It encodes CASSEFALSTDTQYF. Full variable domain (remainder filled in from reference TRBV25-1 and TRBJ2-3): EADIYQTPRYLVIGTGKKITLECSQTMGHDKMYWYQQDPGMELHLIHYSYGVNSTEKGDLSSESTVSRIRTEHFPLTLESARPSHTSQYLCASSEFALSTDTQYFGPGTRLTVL.

This rearrangement joins TRBV6-5 to TRBJ2-7; TRBD2 agrees at 8 bases. The V gene's germline CDR1 is MNHEY and CDR2 SVGAGI. The ends lost 6 bases at V and 4 bases at J; junction bases unmatched: 8. The CDR3 runs 14 residues. The CDR3: CASSLVGGDYEQYF. In nucleotides, the CDR3 is TGTGCCAGCAGCCTCGTCGGGGGGGATTACGAGCAGTACTTC.

V gene TRBV19 combines with J gene TRBJ2-1; D may be TRBD2 (5 bases). Trimming stripped 0 bases from V and 2 bases from J, with 8 bases between. Looked up from germline, CDR1 is LNHDA and CDR2 is SQIVND (reference sequence). The CDR3 loop spans 15 amino acids. The CDR3 DNA sequence: TGTGCCAGTAGTATAGAGAGCGGCACCTACAATGAGCAGTTCTTC. Its translation: CASSIESGTYNEQFF.

The V gene is TRBV5-6, the J gene TRBJ1-1; D is unclear. V was cut by 0 bases and J by 0 bases, with 0 bases left in between. Germline loops: CDR1 SGHDT, CDR2 YYEEEE. CDR3 size: 12 residues. The CDR3 here is CASSLVNTEAFF. The CDR3 DNA reads as TGTGCCAGCAGCTTGGTGAACACTGAAGCTTTCTTT. Based on the CDR3 plus reference TRBV5-6 and TRBJ1-1, the full variable domain is DAGVTQSPTHLIKTRGQQVTLRCSPKSGHDTVSWYQQALGQGPQFIFQYYEEEERQRGNFPDRFSGHQFPNYSSELNVNALLLGDSALYLCASSLVNTEAFFGQGTRLTVV.

The chain has TRBV19 and TRBJ1-5; D not resolved. Trimming cost V 10 bases and J 2 bases, with 9 bases left between them. CDR1 is LNHDA and CDR2 is SQIVND in the germline V gene (reference sequence). This CDR3 is built from 12 residues. The DNA for the CDR3 is TGTGCCACCGGCCTAGGCAATCAGCCCCAGCATTTT. It encodes CATGLGNQPQHF.

The J gene is TRBJ2-7, the V gene TRBV13; 10 nucleotides align to TRBD2. Trimming removed 3 bases from V and 4 bases from J; junction bases left unmatched: 15. The CDR3 has 18 amino acids. In germline, CDR1 is PRHDT, CDR2 FYEKMQ (reference sequence). CDR3 bases: TGTGCCAGCAGCTTGGCTAGCGGGAGTCCCGCCTGGTCGTACGAGCAGTACTTC. Its translation: CASSLASGSPAWSYEQYF. Filled out from reference TRBV13 and TRBJ2-7, the complete variable domain reads AAGVIQSPRHLIKEKRETATLKCYPIPRHDTVYWYQQGPGQDPQFLISFYEKMQSDKGSIPDRFSAQQFSDYHSELNMSSLELGDSALYFCASSLASGSPAWSYEQYFGPGTRLTVT.

The V and J genes are TRBV5-1 and TRBJ1-2, with a weak D call TRBD1 (5 bases). The CDR3 spans 13 residues. Deletions cut 4 bases from V and 8 bases from J, with 15 bases between. Germline values: CDR1 SGHRS, CDR2 YFSETQ. CDR3 nucleotides: TGCGCCAGCAGCCTGGACATAACGAGGGGCTACACCTTC. This gives the protein CASSLDITRGYTF.

The chain joins TRBV2 to TRBJ2-2; 8 nucleotides align to TRBD2. The CDR3 extends over 15 amino acids. J gave up 6 bases and V 6 bases, and 9 bases lay outside the gene matches. Germline assignment: CDR1 SNHLY and CDR2 FYNNEI. In DNA form, the CDR3 reads TGTGCCAGCAGCCTCGGGAGGGCCCCCGCCGGGGAGCTGTTTTTT. Amino acid sequence: CASSLGRAPAGELFF. The full variable domain, in which reference TRBV2 and TRBJ2-2 provide the parts outside the CDR3, is EPEVTQTPSHQVTQMGQEVILRCVPISNHLYFYWYRQILGQKVEFLVSFYNNEISEKSEIFDDQFSVERPDGSNFTLKIRSTKLEDSAMYFCASSLGRAPAGELFFGEGSRLTVL.

The V and J genes are TRBV7-9 and TRBJ2-7, with 8 bases fitting TRBD2. CDR1 is SEHNR, CDR2 FQNEAQ, per germline (reference sequence). With 5 bases clipped from V and 4 bases from J, the junction kept 7 bases outside the gene matches. The CDR3 has 14 residues. The CDR3 coding sequence is TGTGCCAGCAGCGCCATAACGGGAGGGTACGAGCAGTACTTC. It codes for CASSAITGGYEQYF.

V gene TRBV5-5 combines with J gene TRBJ2-1; D is unclear. The germline CDR1 and CDR2 sequences are SGHKS and YYEKEE (reference sequence). Trimming removed 0 bases at V and 7 bases at J, with 5 bases between. The CDR3 length is 12 residues. The CDR3 bases are TGTGCCAGCAGCTTGGAAGTGAATGAGCAGTTCTTC. It is translated as CASSLEVNEQFF.

The rearrangement links TRBV9 to TRBJ2-7, with 13 bases that match TRBD2. The CDR3 spans 15 residues. Per germline, CDR1 SGDLS and CDR2 YYNGEE. V lost 3 bases, J lost 5 bases, and 5 bases stayed unmatched. The CDR3 bases are TGTGCCAGCAGCGCGGGACTAGCGGGAATCAACGAGCAGTACTTC. Translation gives CASSAGLAGINEQYF. The full variable domain, its missing parts supplied by reference TRBV9 and TRBJ2-7, is DSGVTQTPKHLITATGQRVTLRCSPRSGDLSVYWYQQSLDQGLQFLIQYYNGEERAKGNILERFSAQQFPDLHSELNLSSLELGDSALYFCASSAGLAGINEQYFGPGTRLTVT.

The chain combines TRBV5-1 with TRBJ2-2; TRBD1 matches at 9 bases. The CDR3 runs to 16 residues. In germline, CDR1 is SGHRS, CDR2 YFSETQ. The junction had 9 bases not matched to a gene; V was cut back by 2 bases and J by 7 bases. The CDR3 DNA is TGCGCCAGCAGCTTCCGCGGACAGGGGATCAACGGGGAGCTGTTTTTT. The encoded protein is CASSFRGQGINGELFF. The full variable domain, in which reference TRBV5-1 and TRBJ2-2 provide the parts outside the CDR3, is KAGVTQTPRYLIKTRGQQVTLSCSPISGHRSVSWYQQTPGQGLQFLFEYFSETQRNKGNFPGRFSGRQFSNSRSEMNVSTLELGDSALYLCASSFRGQGINGELFFGEGSRLTVL.

The chain carries TRBV9 and TRBJ2-2; D ambiguous. Germline assignment: CDR1 SGDLS and CDR2 YYNGEE. The CDR3 covers 14 residues. Trimming removed 1 base from V and 0 bases from J, with 4 bases in between. CDR3 residues: CASSVMSNTGELFF. The CDR3 DNA sequence: TGTGCCAGCAGCGTAATGTCGAACACCGGGGAGCTGTTTTTT.

The chain combines TRBV7-9 with TRBJ1-2; D not certain. The CDR3 has 16 residues. CDR1 and CDR2 from the germline V gene are SEHNR and FQNEAQ (reference sequence). Trimming took off 1 base at V and 6 bases at J, with 18 bases between the two ends. The CDR3 protein is CASSLGGDPVFHGYTF. The CDR3 DNA reads TGTGCCAGCAGCTTAGGTGGAGACCCCGTTTTCCATGGCTACACCTTC.

This chain uses TRBV28 with TRBJ1-2; possibly TRBD1 for D (6 bases). Per the germline V gene, CDR1 is MDHEN and CDR2 is SYDVKM. The V and J ends lost 2 bases and 7 bases respectively, with 14 bases between them. The CDR3 is 14 amino acids. CDR3 sequence reads: CASSLERRGSGYTF. CDR3 sequence (DNA): TGTGCCAGCAGTTTAGAACGCAGGGGAAGTGGCTACACCTTC.